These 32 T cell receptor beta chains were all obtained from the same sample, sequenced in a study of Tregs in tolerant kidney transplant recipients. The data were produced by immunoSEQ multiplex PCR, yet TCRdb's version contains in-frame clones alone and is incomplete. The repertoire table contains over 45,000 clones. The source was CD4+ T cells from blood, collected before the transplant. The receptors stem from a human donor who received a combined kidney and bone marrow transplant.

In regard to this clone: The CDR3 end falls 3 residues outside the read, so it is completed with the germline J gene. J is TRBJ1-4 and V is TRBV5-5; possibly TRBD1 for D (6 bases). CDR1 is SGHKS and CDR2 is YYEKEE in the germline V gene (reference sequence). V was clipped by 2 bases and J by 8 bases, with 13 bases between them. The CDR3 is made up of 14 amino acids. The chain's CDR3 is CASSFQGKGEKLFF. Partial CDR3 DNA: TGTGCCAGCAGCTTTCAGGGGAAGGGAGAAAAA.

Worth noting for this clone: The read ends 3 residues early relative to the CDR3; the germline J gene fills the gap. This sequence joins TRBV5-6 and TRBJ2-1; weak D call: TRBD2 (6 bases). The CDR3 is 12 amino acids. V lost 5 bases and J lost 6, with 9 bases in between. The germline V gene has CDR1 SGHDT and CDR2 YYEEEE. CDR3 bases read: TGTGCCAGCAGTCGGGGAGGCAATGAG. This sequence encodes CASSRGGNE. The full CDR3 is CASSRGGNEQFF.

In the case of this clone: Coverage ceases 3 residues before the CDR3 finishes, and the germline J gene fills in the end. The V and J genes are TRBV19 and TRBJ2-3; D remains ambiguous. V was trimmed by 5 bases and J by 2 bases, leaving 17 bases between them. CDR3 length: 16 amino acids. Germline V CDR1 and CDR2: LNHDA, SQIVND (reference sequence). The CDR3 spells CASSSQVSTNTDTQYF. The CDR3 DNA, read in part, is TGTGCCAGTAGTTCTCAAGTCAGTACCAACACAGATACG.

The CDR3 reads CASSFAGGNTGELFF. CDR3 bases read: TGTGCCAGCAGCTTCGCGGGAGGGAACACCGGGGAG. The rearrangement uses TRBV7-3 and TRBJ2-2, with TRBD2 matching over 8 bases. The CDR3 goes on 3 residues after the read ends, and that part is filled in from the germline J gene. In germline, CDR1 is SGHTA, CDR2 FQGTGA. V dropped 3 bases and J dropped 1; count of bases not matched to a gene: 1. The CDR3 contains 15 residues.

The CDR3 DNA, read in part, is TGTGCCAGCCTTCGACAGATGAATACCGGGGAG. This translates into CASLRQMNTGE. In full, the CDR3 is CASLRQMNTGELFF. V is TRBV7-6 and J is TRBJ2-2; a possible D gene is TRBD1 (5 bases). Read data end 3 residues before the CDR3 end; the end is taken from the germline J gene. The CDR3 consists of 14 residues. Germline CDR1 and CDR2: SGHVS and FNYEAQ. With 8 bases removed from V and 5 bases from J, the gap between germline ends came to 15 bases.

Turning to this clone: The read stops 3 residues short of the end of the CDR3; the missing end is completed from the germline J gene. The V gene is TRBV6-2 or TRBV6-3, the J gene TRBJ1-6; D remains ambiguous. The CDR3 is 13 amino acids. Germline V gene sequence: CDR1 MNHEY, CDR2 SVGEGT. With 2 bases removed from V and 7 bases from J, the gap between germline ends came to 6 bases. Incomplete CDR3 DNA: TGTGCCAGCAGTTACACAGAAAATTCACCC. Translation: CASSYTENSP. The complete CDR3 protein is CASSYTENSPLHF.

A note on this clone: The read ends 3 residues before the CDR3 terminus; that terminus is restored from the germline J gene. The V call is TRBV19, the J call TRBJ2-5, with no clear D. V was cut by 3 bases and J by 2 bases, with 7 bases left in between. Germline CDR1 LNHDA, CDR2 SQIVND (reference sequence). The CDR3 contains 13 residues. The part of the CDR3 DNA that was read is TGTGCCAGTAGTATCTCCGGTCAAGAGACC. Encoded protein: CASSISGQET. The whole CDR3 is CASSISGQETQYF.

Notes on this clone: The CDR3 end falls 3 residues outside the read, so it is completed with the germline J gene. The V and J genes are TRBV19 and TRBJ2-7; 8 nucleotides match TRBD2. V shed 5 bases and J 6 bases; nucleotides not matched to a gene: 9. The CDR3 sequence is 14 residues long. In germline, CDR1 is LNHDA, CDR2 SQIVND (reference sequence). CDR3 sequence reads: CASSSGGGSSEQYF. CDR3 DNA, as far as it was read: TGTGCCAGTAGTTCCGGGGGGGGCTCGAGCGAG. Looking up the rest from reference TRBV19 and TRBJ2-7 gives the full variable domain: DGGITQSPKYLFRKEGQNVTLSCEQNLNHDAMYWYRQDPGQGLRLIYYSQIVNDFQKGDIAEGYSVSREKKESFPLTVTSAQKNPTAFYLCASSSGGGSSEQYFGPGTRLTVT.

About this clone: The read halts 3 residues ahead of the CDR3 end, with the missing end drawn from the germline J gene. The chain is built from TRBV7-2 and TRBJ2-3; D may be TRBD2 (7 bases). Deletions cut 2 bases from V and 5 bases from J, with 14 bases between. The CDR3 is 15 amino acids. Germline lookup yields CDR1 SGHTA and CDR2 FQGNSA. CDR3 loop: CASSLNGGGQDTQYF. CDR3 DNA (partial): TGTGCCAGCAGCTTAAATGGGGGGGGACAAGATACG.

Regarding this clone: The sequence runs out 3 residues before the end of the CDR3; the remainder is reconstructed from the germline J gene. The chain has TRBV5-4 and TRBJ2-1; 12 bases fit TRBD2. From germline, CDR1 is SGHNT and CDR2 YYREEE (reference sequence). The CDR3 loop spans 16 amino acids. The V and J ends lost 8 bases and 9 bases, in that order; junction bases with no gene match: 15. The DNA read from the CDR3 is TGTGCCAGTTCCCCTAGCGGGAGGGCCTCCGGAAGTGAG. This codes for CASSPSGRASGSE. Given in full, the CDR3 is CASSPSGRASGSEQFF.

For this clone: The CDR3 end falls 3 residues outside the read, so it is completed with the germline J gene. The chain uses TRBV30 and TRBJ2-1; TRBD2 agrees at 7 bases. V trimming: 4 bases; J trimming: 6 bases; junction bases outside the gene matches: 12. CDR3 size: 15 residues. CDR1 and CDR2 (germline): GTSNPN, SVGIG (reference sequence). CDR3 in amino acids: CAWMRERGPPNEQFF. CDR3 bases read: TGTGCCTGGATGAGGGAGCGGGGCCCCCCCAATGAG.

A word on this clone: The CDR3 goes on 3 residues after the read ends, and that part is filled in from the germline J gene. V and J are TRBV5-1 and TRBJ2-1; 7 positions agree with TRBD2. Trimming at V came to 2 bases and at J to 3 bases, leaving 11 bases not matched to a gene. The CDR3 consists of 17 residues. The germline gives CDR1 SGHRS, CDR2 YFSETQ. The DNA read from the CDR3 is TGCGCCAGCAGCTTACACCCCGGGACTATCATCTACAATGAG. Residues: CASSLHPGTIIYNE. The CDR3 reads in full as CASSLHPGTIIYNEQFF.

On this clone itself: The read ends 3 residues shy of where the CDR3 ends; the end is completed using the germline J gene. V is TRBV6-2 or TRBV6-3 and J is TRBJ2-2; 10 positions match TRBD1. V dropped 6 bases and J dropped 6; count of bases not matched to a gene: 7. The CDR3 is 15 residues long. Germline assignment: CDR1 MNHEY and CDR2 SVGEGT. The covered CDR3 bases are TGTGCCAGCAGGGTTCTCGGGACAGGGGCCGGGGAG. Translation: CASRVLGTGAGE. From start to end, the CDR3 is CASRVLGTGAGELFF.

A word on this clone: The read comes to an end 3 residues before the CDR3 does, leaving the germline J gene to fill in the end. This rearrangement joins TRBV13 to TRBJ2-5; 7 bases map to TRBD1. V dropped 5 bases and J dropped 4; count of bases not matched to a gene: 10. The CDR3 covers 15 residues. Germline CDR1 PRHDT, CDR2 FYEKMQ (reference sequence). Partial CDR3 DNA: TGTGCCAGCAGCACCCCCACAGGGGTCAGAGAGACC. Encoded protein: CASSTPTGVRET. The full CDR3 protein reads CASSTPTGVRETQYF.

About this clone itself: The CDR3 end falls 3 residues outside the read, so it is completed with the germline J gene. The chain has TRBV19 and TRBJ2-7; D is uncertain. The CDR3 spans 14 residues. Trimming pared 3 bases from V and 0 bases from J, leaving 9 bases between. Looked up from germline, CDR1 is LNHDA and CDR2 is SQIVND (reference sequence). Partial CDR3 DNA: TGTGCCAGTAGTATTCTGGCCAACTCCTACGAG. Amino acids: CASSILANSYE. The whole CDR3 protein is CASSILANSYEQYF.

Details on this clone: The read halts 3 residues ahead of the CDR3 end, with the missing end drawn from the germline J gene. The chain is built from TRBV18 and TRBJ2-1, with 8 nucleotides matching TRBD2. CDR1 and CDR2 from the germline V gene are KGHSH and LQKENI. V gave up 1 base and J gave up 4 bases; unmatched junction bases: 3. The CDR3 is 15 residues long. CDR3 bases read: TGTGCCAGCTCACCACAGCGGGAGACTTACAATGAG. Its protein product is CASSPQRETYNE. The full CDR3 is CASSPQRETYNEQFF. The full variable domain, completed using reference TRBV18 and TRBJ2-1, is NAGVMQNPRHLVRRRGQEARLRCSPMKGHSHVYWYRQLPEEGLKFMVYLQKENIIDESGMPKERFSAEFPKEGPSILRIQQVVRGDSAAYFCASSPQRETYNEQFFGPGTRLTVL.

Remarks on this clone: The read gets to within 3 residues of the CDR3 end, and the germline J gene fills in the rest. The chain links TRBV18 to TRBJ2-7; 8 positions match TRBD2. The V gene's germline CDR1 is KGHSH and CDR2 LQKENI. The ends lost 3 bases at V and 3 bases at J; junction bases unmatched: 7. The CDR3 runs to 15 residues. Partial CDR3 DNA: TGTGCCAGCTCACCGGGGTTTACTAGCGGCTACGAG. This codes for CASSPGFTSGYE. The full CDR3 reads CASSPGFTSGYEQYF. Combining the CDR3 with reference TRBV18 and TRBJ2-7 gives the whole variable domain NAGVMQNPRHLVRRRGQEARLRCSPMKGHSHVYWYRQLPEEGLKFMVYLQKENIIDESGMPKERFSAEFPKEGPSILRIQQVVRGDSAAYFCASSPGFTSGYEQYFGPGTRLTVT.

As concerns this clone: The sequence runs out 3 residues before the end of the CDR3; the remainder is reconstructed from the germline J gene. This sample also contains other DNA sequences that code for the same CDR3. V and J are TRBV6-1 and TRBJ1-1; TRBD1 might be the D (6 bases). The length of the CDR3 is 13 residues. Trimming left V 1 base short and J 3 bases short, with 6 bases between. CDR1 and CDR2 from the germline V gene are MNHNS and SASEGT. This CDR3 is CASSEDRDTEAFF. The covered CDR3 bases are TGTGCCAGCAGTGAAGACAGGGACACTGAA.

Partial CDR3 DNA: TGCAGTGCTAGAGTGGCAGGCGATAACTATGGC. This translates into CSARVAGDNYG. The CDR3 reads in full as CSARVAGDNYGYTF. V and J are TRBV20-1 and TRBJ1-2; no definite D call. The CDR3 end is not reached by the read, which stops 3 residues before it; the germline J gene fills it in. Deletions cut 1 base from V and 1 base from J, with 10 bases between. Germline V gene sequence: CDR1 DFQATT, CDR2 SNEGSKA (reference sequence). The CDR3 is 14 amino acids.

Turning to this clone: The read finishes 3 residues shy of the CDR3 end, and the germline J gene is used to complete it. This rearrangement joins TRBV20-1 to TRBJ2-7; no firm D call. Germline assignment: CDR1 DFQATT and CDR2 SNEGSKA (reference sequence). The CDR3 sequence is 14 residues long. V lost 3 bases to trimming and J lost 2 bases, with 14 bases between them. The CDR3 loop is CSARAPVNAYEQYF. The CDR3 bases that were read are TGCAGTGCTAGGGCCCCAGTGAACGCCTACGAG.

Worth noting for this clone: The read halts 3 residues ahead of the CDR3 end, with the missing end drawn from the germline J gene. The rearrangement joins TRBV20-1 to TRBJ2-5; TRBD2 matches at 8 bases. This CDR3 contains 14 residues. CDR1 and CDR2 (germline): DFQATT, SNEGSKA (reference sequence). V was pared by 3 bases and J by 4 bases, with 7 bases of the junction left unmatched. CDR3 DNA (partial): TGCAGTGCTAGCCCCGGGACTAGGAGAGAGACC. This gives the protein CSASPGTRRET. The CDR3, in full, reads CSASPGTRRETQYF.

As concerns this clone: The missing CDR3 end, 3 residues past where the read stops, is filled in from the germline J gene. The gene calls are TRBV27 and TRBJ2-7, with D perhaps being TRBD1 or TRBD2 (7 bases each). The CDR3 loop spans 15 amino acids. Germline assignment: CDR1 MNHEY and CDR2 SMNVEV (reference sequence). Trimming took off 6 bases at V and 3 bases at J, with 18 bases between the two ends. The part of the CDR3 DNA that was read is TGTGCCAGCAGGCCGGGGAGGGGGCCCTTCTACGAG. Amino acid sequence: CASRPGRGPFYE. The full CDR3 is CASRPGRGPFYEQYF.

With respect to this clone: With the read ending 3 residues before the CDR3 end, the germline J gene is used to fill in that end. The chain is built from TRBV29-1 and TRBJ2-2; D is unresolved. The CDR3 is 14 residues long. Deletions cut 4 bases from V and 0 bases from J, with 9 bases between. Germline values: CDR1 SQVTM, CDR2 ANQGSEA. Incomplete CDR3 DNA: TGCAGCGTTGTGGGCCTGACGAACACCGGGGAG. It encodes CSVVGLTNTGE. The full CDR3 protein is CSVVGLTNTGELFF.

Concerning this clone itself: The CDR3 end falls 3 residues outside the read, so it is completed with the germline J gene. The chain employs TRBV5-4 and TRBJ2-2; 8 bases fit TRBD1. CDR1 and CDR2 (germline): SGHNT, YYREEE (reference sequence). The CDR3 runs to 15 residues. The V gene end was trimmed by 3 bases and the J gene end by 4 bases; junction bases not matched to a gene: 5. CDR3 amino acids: CASSSGQGATGELFF. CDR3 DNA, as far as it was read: TGTGCCAGCAGCTCCGGGCAGGGGGCCACCGGGGAG.

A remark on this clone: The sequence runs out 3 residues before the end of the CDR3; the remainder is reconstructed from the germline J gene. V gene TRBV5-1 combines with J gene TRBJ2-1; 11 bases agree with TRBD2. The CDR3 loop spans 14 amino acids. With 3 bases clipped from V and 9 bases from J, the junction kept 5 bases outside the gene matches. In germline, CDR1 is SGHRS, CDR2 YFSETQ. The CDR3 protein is CASSSSSGRIEQFF. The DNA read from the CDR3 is TGCGCCAGCAGCTCCTCTAGCGGGAGGATTGAG.

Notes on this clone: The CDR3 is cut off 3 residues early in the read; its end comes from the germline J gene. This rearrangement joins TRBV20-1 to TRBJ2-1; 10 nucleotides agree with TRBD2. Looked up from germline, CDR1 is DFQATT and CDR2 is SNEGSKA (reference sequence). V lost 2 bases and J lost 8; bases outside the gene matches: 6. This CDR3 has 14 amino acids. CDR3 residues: CSARSSGRADEQFF. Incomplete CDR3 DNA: TGCAGTGCTAGATCCAGCGGGAGGGCCGATGAG.

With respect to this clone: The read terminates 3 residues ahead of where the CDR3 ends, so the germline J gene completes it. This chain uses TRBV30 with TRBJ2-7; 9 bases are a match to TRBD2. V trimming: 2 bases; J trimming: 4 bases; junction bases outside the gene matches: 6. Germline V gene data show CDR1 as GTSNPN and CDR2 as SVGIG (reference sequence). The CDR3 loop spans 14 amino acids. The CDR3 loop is CAWSRTSGPYEQYF. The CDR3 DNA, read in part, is TGTGCCTGGAGTAGAACTAGCGGGCCATACGAG.

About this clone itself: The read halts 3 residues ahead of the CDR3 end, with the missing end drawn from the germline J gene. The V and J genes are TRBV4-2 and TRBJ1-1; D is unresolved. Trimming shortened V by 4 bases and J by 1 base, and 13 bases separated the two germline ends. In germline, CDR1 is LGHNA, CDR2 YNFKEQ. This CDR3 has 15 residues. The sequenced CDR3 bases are TGTGCCAGCAGCCCCGAGGGCCTTCAGAACACTGAA. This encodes CASSPEGLQNTE. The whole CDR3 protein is CASSPEGLQNTEAFF.

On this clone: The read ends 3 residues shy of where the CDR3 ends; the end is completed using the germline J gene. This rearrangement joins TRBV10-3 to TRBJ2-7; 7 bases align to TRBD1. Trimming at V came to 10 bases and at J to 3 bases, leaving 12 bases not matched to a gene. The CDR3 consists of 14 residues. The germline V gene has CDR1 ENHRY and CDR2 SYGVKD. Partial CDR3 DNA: TGTGCCACCTGGACAGGAAATTCCGGCTACGAG. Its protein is CATWTGNSGYE. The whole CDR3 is CATWTGNSGYEQYF.

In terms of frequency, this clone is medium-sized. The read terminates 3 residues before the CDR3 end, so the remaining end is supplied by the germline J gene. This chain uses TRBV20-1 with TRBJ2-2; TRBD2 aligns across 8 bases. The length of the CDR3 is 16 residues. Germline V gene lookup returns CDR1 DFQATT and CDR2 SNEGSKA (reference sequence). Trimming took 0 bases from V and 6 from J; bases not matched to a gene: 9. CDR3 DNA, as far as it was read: TGCAGTGCTAGAGATGGGAAAGCGGGAGAAGCCGGGGAG. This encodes CSARDGKAGEAGE. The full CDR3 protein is CSARDGKAGEAGELFF.

CDR3 DNA (partial): TGCAGTGTACGGGACAGGGGCTACCAAGAGACC. The encoded protein is CSVRDRGYQET. The whole CDR3 is CSVRDRGYQETQYF. The chain uses TRBV20-1 and TRBJ2-5; 10 nucleotides line up with TRBD1. The read terminates 3 residues ahead of where the CDR3 ends, so the germline J gene completes it. V lost 7 bases to trimming and J lost 0 bases; unmatched junction nucleotides: 5. The CDR3 is 14 residues long. The germline V gene has CDR1 DFQATT and CDR2 SNEGSKA (reference sequence).

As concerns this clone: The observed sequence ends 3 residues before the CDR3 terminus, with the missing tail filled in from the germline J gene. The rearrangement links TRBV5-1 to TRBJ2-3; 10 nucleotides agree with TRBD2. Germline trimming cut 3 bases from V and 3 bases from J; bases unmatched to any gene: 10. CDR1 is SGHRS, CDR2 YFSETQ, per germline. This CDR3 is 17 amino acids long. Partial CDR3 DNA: TGCGCCAGCAGCTCGGGGCCACGGACTAGCGGAACAGATACG. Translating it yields CASSSGPRTSGTDT. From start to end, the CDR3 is CASSSGPRTSGTDTQYF.